Each of the 7 T cell receptor beta chains below was sequenced from the same sample in a study of blood T cell repertoires in COVID-19. Clones were sequenced by immunoSEQ multiplex PCR, and TCRdb holds only the in-frame ones, with some missing. The sample lists roughly 150,000 clones, around 81% seen once, with 11% in the top ten. Specimen: peripheral blood. These receptors all stem from a man aged 60 to 69 with active or convalescent COVID-19.

The V call is TRBV7-3, the J call TRBJ2-1; 11 bases align to TRBD2. V was clipped by 5 bases and J by 8 bases; unmatched bases: 8. The CDR3 loop spans 15 amino acids. Germline V gene sequence: CDR1 SGHTA, CDR2 FQGTGA. CDR3 DNA sequence: TGTGCCAGCAGCCAAACTAGCGGGGGATGGGATGAGCAGTTCTTC. This gives the protein CASSQTSGGWDEQFF.

The V call is TRBV11-2, the J call TRBJ1-2, with D maybe TRBD1 (6 bases). The germline gives CDR1 SGHAT, CDR2 FQNNGV. The V gene lost 1 base and the J gene lost 5 bases, with 8 bases spanning the gap. This CDR3 has 13 residues. The CDR3 DNA is TGTGCCAGCAGCTTAGGACAGGAGTATGGCTACACCTTC. It codes for CASSLGQEYGYTF.

The chain links TRBV6-6 to TRBJ1-5; D unresolved. Germline CDR1 reads MNHNY; CDR2 reads SVGAGI (reference sequence). The CDR3 is 14 residues long. Trimming shortened V by 2 bases and J by 0 bases, and 5 bases separated the two germline ends. As DNA, the CDR3 is TGTGCCAGCAGTTACGGAGGTAGCAATCAGCCCCAGCATTTT. It encodes CASSYGGSNQPQHF.

This chain joins TRBV10-1 and TRBJ1-1; 9 bases fit TRBD1. The V segment lost 4 bases and the J segment 1 base; nucleotides outside the gene matches: 1. The germline V gene has CDR1 WNHNN and CDR2 SYGVQD (reference sequence). This CDR3 has 14 residues. CDR3 amino acids: CASSGGQGNTEAFF. The CDR3 region has the DNA TGCGCCAGCAGTGGGGGACAGGGGAACACTGAAGCTTTCTTT.

The chain uses TRBV15 and TRBJ2-2; D might be TRBD2 (5 bases). V lost 3 bases and J 7 bases, leaving 9 bases between the germline ends. CDR1 is LNHNV, CDR2 YYDKDF, per germline (reference sequence). There are 13 residues in the CDR3. CDR3 in DNA: TGTGCCACCAGCAGCGGGGATAGCGGGGAGCTGTTTTTT. Protein product: CATSSGDSGELFF.

V and J are TRBV6-5 and TRBJ2-4; 10 bases match TRBD2. The V gene end was trimmed by 5 bases and the J gene end by 8 bases; junction bases not matched to a gene: 6. Germline V gene lookup returns CDR1 MNHEY and CDR2 SVGAGI. This CDR3 is built from 14 residues. The DNA of the CDR3 is TGTGCCAGCAGTACAGCGGGAGGGCCGGACATTCAGTACTTC. Its translation is CASSTAGGPDIQYF.

This chain joins TRBV13 and TRBJ2-3; D is possibly TRBD2 (5 bases). The CDR3 covers 15 residues. The V gene's germline CDR1 is PRHDT and CDR2 FYEKMQ (reference sequence). V lost 3 bases, J lost 0 bases, and 10 bases lay in between. The DNA for the CDR3 is TGTGCCAGCAGCTTGGGCGGGTCTAGCACAGATACGCAGTATTTT. It encodes CASSLGGSSTDTQYF.